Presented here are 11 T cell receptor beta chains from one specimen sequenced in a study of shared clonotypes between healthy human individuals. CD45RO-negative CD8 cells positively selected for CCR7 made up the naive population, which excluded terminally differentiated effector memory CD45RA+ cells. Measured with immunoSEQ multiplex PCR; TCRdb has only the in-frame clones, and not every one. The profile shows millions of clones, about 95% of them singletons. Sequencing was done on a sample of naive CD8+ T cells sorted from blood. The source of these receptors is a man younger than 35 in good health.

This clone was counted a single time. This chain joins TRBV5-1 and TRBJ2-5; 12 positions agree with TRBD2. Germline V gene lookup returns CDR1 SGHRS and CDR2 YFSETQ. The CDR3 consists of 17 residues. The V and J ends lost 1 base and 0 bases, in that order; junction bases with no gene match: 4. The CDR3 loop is CASSLRLAGVYQETQYF. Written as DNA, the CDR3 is TGCGCCAGCAGCTTGCGACTAGCGGGAGTGTACCAAGAGACCCAGTACTTC.

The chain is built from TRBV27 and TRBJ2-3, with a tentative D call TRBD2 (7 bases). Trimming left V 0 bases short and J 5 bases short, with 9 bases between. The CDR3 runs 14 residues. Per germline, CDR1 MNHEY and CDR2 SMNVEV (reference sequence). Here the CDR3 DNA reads TGTGCCAGCAGTTTATCAGGGGGGGGAGATACGCAGTATTTT. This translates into CASSLSGGGDTQYF.

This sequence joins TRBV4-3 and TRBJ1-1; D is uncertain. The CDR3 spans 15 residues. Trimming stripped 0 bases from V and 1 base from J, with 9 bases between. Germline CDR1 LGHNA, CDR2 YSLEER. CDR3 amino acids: CASSQDYEGNTEAFF. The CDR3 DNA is TGCGCCAGCAGCCAAGATTACGAGGGGAACACTGAAGCTTTCTTT.

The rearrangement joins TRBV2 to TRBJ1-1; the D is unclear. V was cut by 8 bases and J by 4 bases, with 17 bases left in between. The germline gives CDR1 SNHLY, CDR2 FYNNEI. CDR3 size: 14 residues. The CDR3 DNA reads TGTGCCAGCCCGAGACCGATTTGGGGCACTGAAGCTTTCTTT. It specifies CASPRPIWGTEAFF. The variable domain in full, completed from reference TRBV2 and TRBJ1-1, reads EPEVTQTPSHQVTQMGQEVILRCVPISNHLYFYWYRQILGQKVEFLVSFYNNEISEKSEIFDDQFSVERPDGSNFTLKIRSTKLEDSAMYFCASPRPIWGTEAFFGQGTRLTVV.

The CDR3 nucleotides read TGTGCCAGCAGTTTAGACGGGGACCCCTACGAGCAGTACTTC. As protein: CASSLDGDPYEQYF. The genes are TRBV27 and TRBJ2-7; D could derive from TRBD1 or TRBD2 (5 bases each). This CDR3 comprises 14 residues. Germline V gene data show CDR1 as MNHEY and CDR2 as SMNVEV (reference sequence). V was shortened by 2 bases and J by 2 bases, with 10 bases between the two germline ends.

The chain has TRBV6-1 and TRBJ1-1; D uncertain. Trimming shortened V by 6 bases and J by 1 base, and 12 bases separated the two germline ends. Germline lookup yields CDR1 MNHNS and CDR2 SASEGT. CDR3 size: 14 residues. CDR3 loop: CASRIRYGNTEAFF. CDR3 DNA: TGTGCCAGCAGGATACGGTATGGGAACACTGAAGCTTTCTTT.

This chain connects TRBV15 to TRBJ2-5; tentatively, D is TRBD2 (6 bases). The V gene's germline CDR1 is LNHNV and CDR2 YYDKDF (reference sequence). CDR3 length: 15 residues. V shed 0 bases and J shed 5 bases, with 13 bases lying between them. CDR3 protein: CATSRDPSGGETQYF. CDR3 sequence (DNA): TGTGCCACCAGCAGAGATCCCTCCGGAGGGGAGACCCAGTACTTC.

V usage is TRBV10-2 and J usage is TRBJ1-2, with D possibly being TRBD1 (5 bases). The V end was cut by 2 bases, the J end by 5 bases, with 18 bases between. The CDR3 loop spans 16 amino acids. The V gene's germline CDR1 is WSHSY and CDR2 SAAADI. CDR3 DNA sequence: TGCGCCAGCAGTGAGGCCCTGGGACCGAGAAAATATGGCTACACCTTC. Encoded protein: CASSEALGPRKYGYTF.

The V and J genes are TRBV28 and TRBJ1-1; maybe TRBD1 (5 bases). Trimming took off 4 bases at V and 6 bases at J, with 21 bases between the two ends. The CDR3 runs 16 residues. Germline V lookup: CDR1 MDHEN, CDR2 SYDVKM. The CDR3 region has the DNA TGTGCCAGCAGTTCGTTCTCGCAGGGCAATGGGGCTGAAGCTTTCTTT. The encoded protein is CASSSFSQGNGAEAFF.

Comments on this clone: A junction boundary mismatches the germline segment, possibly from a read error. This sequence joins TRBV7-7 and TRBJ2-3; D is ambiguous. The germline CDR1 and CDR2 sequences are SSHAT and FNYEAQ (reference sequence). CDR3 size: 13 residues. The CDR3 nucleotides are TGTGCTAGCAGCTTGCTGGGCACAGATACGCAGTATTTT. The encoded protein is CASSLLGTDTQYF. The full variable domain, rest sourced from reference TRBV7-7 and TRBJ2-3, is GAGVSQSPRYKVTKRGQDVTLRCDPISSHATLYWYQQALGQGPEFLTYFNYEAQPDKSGLPSDRFSAERPEGSISTLTIQRTEQRDSAMYRCASSLLGTDTQYFGPGTRLTVL.

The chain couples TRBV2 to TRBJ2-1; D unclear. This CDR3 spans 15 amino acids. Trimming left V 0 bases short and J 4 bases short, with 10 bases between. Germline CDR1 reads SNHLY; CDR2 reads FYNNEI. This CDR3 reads CASSEAGENYNEQFF. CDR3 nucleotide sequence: TGTGCCAGCAGTGAAGCGGGCGAGAATTACAATGAGCAGTTCTTC.